This TCR beta chain came from a study of shared clonotypes between healthy human individuals. Deep-level settings were used for running the assay. The authors split each subset's genomic DNA evenly across several immunoSEQ plates. As handled by the study authors: Without quality scores, immunoSEQ junctional reads could not be filtered like full-length reads. Only in-frame clones appear in the TCRdb table, and some are missing; sequencing was by immunoSEQ multiplex PCR. For V, J and clone size, that table is used; D and trimming come from the DNA. The sample yields about 820,000 clones, about 92% seen once. CDR1 is SGHVS, CDR2 FQNEAQ, per germline. With 1 base clipped from V and 5 bases from J, the junction kept 9 bases outside the gene matches. The length of the CDR3 is 18 residues. The naive CD8 population came from CD45RO-negative cells selected for CCR7, without terminally differentiated effector memory CD45RA+ cells. Healthy HIV-negative adults without recent acute infections or vaccinations served as donors.

The specimen sequenced was naive CD8+ T cells sorted from blood. This chain uses TRBV7-8 with TRBJ2-1; 12 bases agree with TRBD2. The TCR sequence derives from a man aged 30 to 39 in good health. DNA for the CDR3: TGTGCCAGCAGCTTAGGAGCCGCCGGACTAGCGGGGAACAATGAGCAGTTCTTC. This codes for CASSLGAAGLAGNNEQFF.